These 22 T cell receptor beta chains were all obtained from the same sample, sequenced in a study of blood T cell repertoires in COVID-19. The table came from immunoSEQ multiplex PCR; TCRdb's copy has only in-frame clones and leaves some out. In the table there are about 200,000 clones, about nine tenths of which are singletons. What was sequenced was PBMCs or T cells enriched from blood (not recorded which). These receptors all come from a woman in her 30s with acute COVID-19.

The chain is built from TRBV6-1 and TRBJ1-3; a weak D match, TRBD1 (6 bases). The ends were cut back, 4 bases at V and 0 bases at J, with 13 bases in the middle. CDR3 size: 16 residues. Germline loops: CDR1 MNHNS, CDR2 SASEGT. The CDR3 is CASSADSAYSGNTIYF. The CDR3 DNA reads TGTGCCAGCAGTGCGGACAGCGCCTACTCTGGAAACACCATATATTTT.

This chain uses TRBV6-5 with TRBJ1-6, with TRBD1 matching 9 bases. The CDR3 spans 14 residues. V lost 6 bases, J lost 6 bases, and 3 bases stayed unmatched. Germline loops: CDR1 MNHEY, CDR2 SVGAGI. The CDR3 protein is CASRGQGGNSPLHF. DNA for the CDR3: TGTGCCAGCAGGGGACAGGGTGGTAATTCACCCCTCCACTTT.

The table lists this clone with many counts. The chain links TRBV4-1 to TRBJ1-4; D is perhaps TRBD1 (5 bases). Germline CDR1 MGHRA, CDR2 YSYEKL. The CDR3 spans 17 residues. Trimming removed 1 base at V and 10 bases at J, with 22 bases between. CDR3: CASSQVDMGLSFGKLFF. In nucleotides, the CDR3 is TGCGCCAGCAGCCAAGTGGACATGGGGCTTTCTTTTGGAAAACTGTTTTTT.

The rearrangement links TRBV5-6 to TRBJ1-3; 7 positions match TRBD1. Germline V gives CDR1 SGHDT, CDR2 YYEEEE. The J segment lost 3 bases and the V segment lost 4 bases, leaving 10 bases of the junction unmatched. This CDR3 has 16 amino acids. The CDR3 DNA reads TGTGCCAGCAGCCCACTCGGACAGGCCGGTGGAAACACCATATATTTT. Translated: CASSPLGQAGGNTIYF.

This chain joins TRBV6-5 and TRBJ1-6; 8 bases match TRBD1. The J segment lost 7 bases and the V segment lost 6 bases, leaving 8 bases of the junction unmatched. This CDR3 is built from 15 residues. Per the germline V gene, CDR1 is MNHEY and CDR2 is SVGAGI. In DNA form, the CDR3 reads TGTGCCAGCAGACAACAGGGGGTGAGAAATTCACCCCTCCACTTT. Protein sequence: CASRQQGVRNSPLHF.

The chain has TRBV7-2 and TRBJ1-4; TRBD1 might be the D (6 bases). V lost 2 bases and J lost 2, with 9 bases in between. CDR1 is SGHTA, CDR2 FQGNSA, per germline. The CDR3 extends over 15 amino acids. The CDR3 nucleotides read TGTGCCAGCAGCTTAATGAGGGGGACTAATGAAAAACTGTTTTTT. Amino acid sequence: CASSLMRGTNEKLFF. The full variable domain, rest sourced from reference TRBV7-2 and TRBJ1-4, is GAGVSQSPSNKVTEKGKDVELRCDPISGHTALYWYRQSLGQGLEFLIYFQGNSAPDKSGLPSDRFSAERTGGSVSTLTIQRTQQEDSAVYLCASSLMRGTNEKLFFGSGTQLSVL.

The rearrangement links TRBV7-9 to TRBJ2-1; D is ambiguous. V lost 1 base and J 2 bases, leaving 3 bases between the germline ends. Germline CDR1 SEHNR, CDR2 FQNEAQ (reference sequence). This CDR3 has 13 amino acids. The CDR3 DNA follows: TGTGCCAGCAGCTTAGACACCTACAATGAGCAGTTCTTC. Translating gives CASSLDTYNEQFF.

The chain is built from TRBV10-1 and TRBJ1-5; TRBD1 matches 7 bases. V was clipped by 1 base and J by 4 bases; unmatched bases: 13. CDR1 is WNHNN and CDR2 is SYGVQD in the germline V gene (reference sequence). The CDR3 consists of 18 residues. The CDR3 DNA reads TGCGCCAGCAGTGAGTGTTTAAAGTCAGGGACAGAGAATCAGCCCCAGCATTTT. Translation: CASSECLKSGTENQPQHF.

J is TRBJ1-2 and V is TRBV30; possibly TRBD1 for D (5 bases). CDR3 length: 11 amino acids. V gave up 3 bases and J gave up 6 bases, with 8 bases separating them. Per germline, CDR1 GTSNPN and CDR2 SVGIG (reference sequence). In DNA form, the CDR3 reads TGTGCCTGGAGGCCGGGGGATGGCTACACCTTC. As protein: CAWRPGDGYTF. The full variable domain, its missing parts supplied by reference TRBV30 and TRBJ1-2, is SQTIHQWPATLVQPVGSPLSLECTVEGTSNPNLYWYRQAAGRGLQLLFYSVGIGQISSEVPQNLSASRPQDRQFILSSKKLLLSDSGFYLCAWRPGDGYTFGSGTRLTVV.

J is TRBJ1-1 and V is TRBV7-9, with TRBD1 identical over 7 bases. The junction had 6 bases not matched to a gene; V was cut back by 4 bases and J by 1 base. This CDR3 has 15 residues. Germline V gene sequence: CDR1 SEHNR, CDR2 FQNEAQ (reference sequence). CDR3: CASSSRTGENTEAFF. Here the CDR3 DNA reads TGTGCCAGCAGCTCGCGGACAGGCGAGAACACTGAAGCTTTCTTT.

This CDR3 is CASSEQGPTDTEAFF. In DNA form, the CDR3 reads TGTGCCAGCAGCGAACAGGGGCCTACGGACACTGAAGCTTTCTTT. The chain carries TRBV9 and TRBJ1-1; 7 bases map to TRBD1. Germline values: CDR1 SGDLS, CDR2 YYNGEE. CDR3 length: 15 residues. J was trimmed by 3 bases and V by 3 bases; bases with no gene match: 8. The variable domain in full, with the rest retrieved from reference TRBV9 and TRBJ1-1, is DSGVTQTPKHLITATGQRVTLRCSPRSGDLSVYWYQQSLDQGLQFLIQYYNGEERAKGNILERFSAQQFPDLHSELNLSSLELGDSALYFCASSEQGPTDTEAFFGQGTRLTVV.

For this clone: This sample includes further DNA sequences coding for the same CDR3. This chain uses TRBV5-1 with TRBJ2-1; weak D call: TRBD2 (5 bases). The CDR3 has 12 residues. Between the trimmed V and J ends, which lost 1 base and 7 bases, there was a span of 6 bases. Germline V gene data show CDR1 as SGHRS and CDR2 as YFSETQ. The DNA for the CDR3 is TGCGCCAGCAGCTTGAGCGGTAATGAGCAGTTCTTC. Its translation: CASSLSGNEQFF.

This chain joins TRBV30 and TRBJ1-4; D perhaps matches TRBD1 (5 bases). Per the germline V gene, CDR1 is GTSNPN and CDR2 is SVGIG (reference sequence). V was cut by 0 bases and J by 4 bases, with 6 bases left in between. The CDR3 runs to 13 residues. The DNA for the CDR3 is TGTGCCTGGAGTGTCCAGGGTAATGAAAAACTGTTTTTT. This gives the protein CAWSVQGNEKLFF. Filled out from reference TRBV30 and TRBJ1-4, the complete variable domain reads SQTIHQWPATLVQPVGSPLSLECTVEGTSNPNLYWYRQAAGRGLQLLFYSVGIGQISSEVPQNLSASRPQDRQFILSSKKLLLSDSGFYLCAWSVQGNEKLFFGSGTQLSVL.

This rearrangement joins TRBV4-1 to TRBJ1-4, with 9 positions matching TRBD1. Germline V lookup: CDR1 MGHRA, CDR2 YSYEKL. The ends lost 0 bases at V and 10 bases at J; junction bases unmatched: 9. The CDR3 runs to 16 residues. CDR3 amino acids: CASSQDRDRGSRKLFF. The CDR3 region has the DNA TGCGCCAGCAGCCAAGATCGTGACAGGGGGTCTAGAAAACTGTTTTTT.

The chain uses TRBV28 and TRBJ1-1, with a tentative D call TRBD1 (6 bases). The germline gives CDR1 MDHEN, CDR2 SYDVKM. With 6 bases removed from V and 7 bases from J, the gap between germline ends came to 9 bases. The CDR3 runs 11 residues. The DNA of the CDR3 is TGTGCCAGCAGCCCCAGGGGTGAAGCTTTCTTT. Its protein product is CASSPRGEAFF.

This clone was counted a single time. The chain combines TRBV11-2 with TRBJ2-3; 7 nucleotides agree with TRBD2. CDR1 is SGHAT and CDR2 is FQNNGV in the germline V gene. With 1 base clipped from V and 0 bases from J, the junction kept 10 bases outside the gene matches. The CDR3 runs 18 residues. CDR3 DNA: TGTGCCAGCAGCTTAGGTAGGGGCGTTAGCGGGAGCACAGATACGCAGTATTTT. Protein: CASSLGRGVSGSTDTQYF.

The chain employs TRBV5-8 and TRBJ1-3; D gene ambiguous. Per germline, CDR1 SGHTS and CDR2 YDEGEE. This CDR3 spans 16 amino acids. The germline V and J ends were trimmed by 0 bases and 2 bases, with 12 bases remaining between them. This chain's CDR3 is CASSLAGGTPGNTIYF. Here the CDR3 DNA reads TGTGCCAGCAGCTTGGCGGGTGGAACCCCTGGAAACACCATATATTTT.

This rearrangement joins TRBV7-2 to TRBJ1-5; 9 bases line up with TRBD1. Germline CDR1 is SGHTA and CDR2 is FQGNSA. The CDR3 consists of 15 residues. V lost 5 bases to trimming and J lost 6 bases; unmatched junction nucleotides: 8. The CDR3 sequence: CASSDGQGIGQPQHF. CDR3 bases: TGTGCCAGCAGCGACGGACAGGGGATAGGTCAGCCCCAGCATTTT.

This clone was seen more than once but under ten times. The chain couples TRBV10-2 to TRBJ2-3, with 12 bases lining up with TRBD2. Germline V gene data show CDR1 as WSHSY and CDR2 as SAAADI. V dropped 8 bases and J dropped 6; count of bases not matched to a gene: 6. The CDR3 spans 14 residues. Here the CDR3 DNA reads TGCGCCAGCTGCCCTAGCGGGGGGGCGGATACGCAGTATTTT. It translates to CASCPSGGADTQYF.

CDR3 protein: CASSQRKQVFTGELFF. The CDR3 bases are TGCGCCAGCAGCCAAAGAAAACAGGTTTTTACCGGGGAGCTGTTTTTT. V gene TRBV4-3 combines with J gene TRBJ2-2; D perhaps matches TRBD1 (5 bases). Germline-derived CDR1 and CDR2 are LGHNA and YSLEER. The CDR3 extends over 16 amino acids. Trimming cost V 2 bases and J 5 bases, with 15 bases left between them.

The chain combines TRBV5-8 with TRBJ1-3; weak D call: TRBD1 (5 bases). Germline V CDR1 and CDR2: SGHTS, YDEGEE. Trimming removed 6 bases from V and 2 bases from J, with 9 bases in between. The CDR3 runs to 13 residues. The CDR3 protein is CASNAGPGNTIYF. The CDR3 coding sequence is TGTGCCAGCAACGCGGGGCCTGGAAACACCATATATTTT.

The V gene is TRBV29-1, the J gene TRBJ1-2; no clear D gene. Between the trimmed V and J ends, which lost 1 base and 5 bases, there was a span of 14 bases. This CDR3 has 14 residues. Germline V lookup: CDR1 SQVTM, CDR2 ANQGSEA. The DNA of the CDR3 is TGCAGCGTTGAAGGGGCGCTACGGGATTATGGCTACACCTTC. It encodes CSVEGALRDYGYTF.